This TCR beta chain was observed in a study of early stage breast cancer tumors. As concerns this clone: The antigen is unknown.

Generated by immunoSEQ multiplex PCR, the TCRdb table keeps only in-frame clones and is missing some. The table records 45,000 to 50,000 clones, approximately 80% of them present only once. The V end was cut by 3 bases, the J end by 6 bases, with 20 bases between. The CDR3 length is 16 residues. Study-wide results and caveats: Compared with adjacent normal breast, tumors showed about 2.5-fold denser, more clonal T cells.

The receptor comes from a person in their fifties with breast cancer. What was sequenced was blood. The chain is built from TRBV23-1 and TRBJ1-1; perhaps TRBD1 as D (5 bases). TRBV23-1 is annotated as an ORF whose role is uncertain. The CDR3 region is CASSHLRRGRGAEAFF. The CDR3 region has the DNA TGCGCCAGCAGTCATTTGAGGAGGGGACGGGGAGCTGAAGCTTTCTTT.